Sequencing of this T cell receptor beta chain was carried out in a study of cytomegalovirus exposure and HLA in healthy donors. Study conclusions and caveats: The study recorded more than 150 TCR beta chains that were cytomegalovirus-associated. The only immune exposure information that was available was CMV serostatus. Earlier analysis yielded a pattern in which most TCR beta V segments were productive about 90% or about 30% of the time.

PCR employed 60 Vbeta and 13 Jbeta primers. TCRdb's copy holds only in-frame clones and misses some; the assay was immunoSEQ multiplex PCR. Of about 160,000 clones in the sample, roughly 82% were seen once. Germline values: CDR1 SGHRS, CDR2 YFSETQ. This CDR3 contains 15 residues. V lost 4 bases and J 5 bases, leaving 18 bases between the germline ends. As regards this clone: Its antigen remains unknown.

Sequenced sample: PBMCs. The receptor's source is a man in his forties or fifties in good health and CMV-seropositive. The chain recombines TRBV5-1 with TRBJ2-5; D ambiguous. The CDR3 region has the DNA TGCGCCAGCAGCCCGACCTCAACAATGCGGGAGACCCAGTACTTC. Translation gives CASSPTSTMRETQYF. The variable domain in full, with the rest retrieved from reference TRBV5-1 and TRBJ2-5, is KAGVTQTPRYLIKTRGQQVTLSCSPISGHRSVSWYQQTPGQGLQFLFEYFSETQRNKGNFPGRFSGRQFSNSRSEMNVSTLELGDSALYLCASSPTSTMRETQYFGPGTRLLVL.